This T cell receptor beta chain was found in a study of sequential checkpoint blockade in melanoma. Study as a whole: Randomization was 1:1 between first-line nivolumab→ipilimumab and ipilimumab→nivolumab. After both sequences, patients received maintenance nivolumab.

Libraries were prepared by immunoSEQ multiplex PCR; TCRdb keeps only in-frame clonotypes and omits some of them. The sample holds roughly 6,900 clones; over 45% are singletons and the top ten take approximately 8.9%. Documented treatment: randomized to nivolumab then ipilimumab (arm A) or the reverse (arm B). None of the patients previously received DNA-damaging chemotherapy. Live CD3+CD8+ CD19− CD56− cells were sorted from PBMCs. The CDR3 length is 13 residues. In germline, CDR1 is SGHTA, CDR2 FQGNSA. The V end was cut by 1 base, the J end by 5 bases, with 6 bases between. The starting material was CD8+ T cells sorted from blood (inferred from file names), obtained from a patient given nivolumab and ipilimumab in sequence. The V call is TRBV7-2, the J call TRBJ1-5, with unresolved D. The sequence came from a human donor with melanoma. The CDR3, as DNA: TGTGCCAGCAGCTTAGACGGTTATCAGCCCCAGCATTTT. Translated, it gives CASSLDGYQPQHF.